The text below deals with one T cell receptor beta chain. HTBI primers from iRepertoire and Arm-PCR of CDR3 regions yielded the TCR beta libraries. TCRdb re-derived calls from the multiplex PCR reads in MiXCR, one entry per CDR3 protein. The sample carries 680,000 or so distinct CDR3 sequences, roughly 16% recorded once. The data originate from a study of regulatory T cells in long-lasting Graves disease. In germline, CDR1 is MNHNS, CDR2 SASEGT. The CDR3 length is 14 residues. The junction had 2 bases not matched to a gene; V was cut back by 5 bases and J by 3 bases. Time point denoted: newly diagnosed GD, antithyroid drugs for less than 3 months. Extracted RNA from PBMCs served as the source of the TCR library. The collection involved drawing roughly 9 milliliters of peripheral blood into EDTA tubes. This sample was also put to use in a study of T cells in Graves' hyperthyroidism and ophthalmopathy.

The V and J genes are TRBV6-1 and TRBJ2-3; 10 bases line up with TRBD2. The TCR was taken from a woman aged 25-40 years with Graves disease. Material: peripheral blood mononuclear cells (PBMCs), obtained at new diagnosis, from a patient treated with antithyroid drugs. CDR3 sequence reads: CASSKLAGTDTQYF. The CDR3 region has the DNA TGTGCCAGCAGTAAACTAGCGGGGACAGATACGCAGTATTTT.